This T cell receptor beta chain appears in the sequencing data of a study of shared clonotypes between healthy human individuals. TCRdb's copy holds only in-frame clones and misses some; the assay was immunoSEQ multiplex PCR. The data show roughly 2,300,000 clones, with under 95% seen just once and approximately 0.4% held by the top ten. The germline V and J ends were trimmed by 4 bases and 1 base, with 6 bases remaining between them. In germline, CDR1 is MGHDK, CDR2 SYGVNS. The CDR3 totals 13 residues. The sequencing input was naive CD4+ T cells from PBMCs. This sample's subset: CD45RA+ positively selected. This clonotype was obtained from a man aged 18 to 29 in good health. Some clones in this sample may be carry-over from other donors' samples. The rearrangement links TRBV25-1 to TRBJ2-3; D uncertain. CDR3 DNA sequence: TGTGCCAGCAGTGTTGCGGGCACAGATACGCAGTATTTT. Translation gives CASSVAGTDTQYF.